This TCR beta chain was recorded in a study of T cells expressing NK-cell markers. Whole-study context: Seven sequenced donors out of eight were HCMV-seropositive, one seronegative.

Study-level results: Dominance of the CD3+CD56-NKG2C+ fraction by these clonotypes also held in a handful of donors.

Each CDR3 protein gets one entry in TCRdb, which reprocessed the 5' RACE reads and gives no DNA. Here the sample table reports 250,000 to 300,000 distinct CDR3 sequences. Germline CDR1 reads LNHDA; CDR2 reads SQIVND (reference sequence). The CDR3 extends over 14 amino acids. A note on this clonotype: Its target is unknown.

The sequenced sample consisted of blood T cells: a sorted CD56 or NKG2C T cell subset, CD4+ or CD8+ T cells, or bulk PBMC T cells (not recorded which). The chain has TRBV19 and TRBJ1-5; without DNA, the TCRdb call of TRBD1 cannot be checked. This TCR derives from a man aged 18 to 30 in good health. The chain's CDR3 is CASLGQGWNQPQHF.